The present T cell receptor (beta chain) was sequenced within a study of T cells in Graves' hyperthyroidism and ophthalmopathy (dated by TCRdb to about 2019). For the study in its entirety: Peripheral blood was collected at initial diagnosis, before any treatment. Thyroid tissue and blood T-cell repertoires from over 5 Graves' hyperthyroidism patients were also compared in the study. To identify TCR V-J signatures that set the groups apart, the researchers used a discovery cohort of about a hundred patients, made up of roughly 45 with Graves' ophthalmopathy and 57 with stable Graves' hyperthyroidism. After blood sampling, hyperthyroidism patients were treated with methimazole at a starting dose of 30 mg daily, and ophthalmopathy patients were treated with high-dose intravenous methylprednisolone. Prospective prediction of ophthalmopathy was tested in an independent validation cohort consisting of about 19 hyperthyroidism patients and over 15 patients who later progressed to ophthalmopathy. The 75 to 100 discovery patients were randomly split 7:3 into training and test sets. TCR Vbeta CDR3 sequencing of 120 to 150 peripheral blood samples (over 40 ophthalmopathy, 75 to 85 hyperthyroidism and approximately 17 progressor patients) is reported in the paper.

Via the germline V gene (reference sequence), CDR1 is LGHDT and CDR2 YNNKEL. From its cysteine to its phenylalanine, the CDR3 spans 19 amino acids. Only the CDR3 part of the read is kept: 57 bases, read in frame from the first base. V is cut back by 1 base and J by 0 bases, with 5 bases in the junction unmatched. This clonotype has more than one count but fewer than ten. Its recognized antigen is unknown. No much larger clone is present one base from it, and per-base qualities are unavailable. TCR beta CDR3 regions were amplified from RNA transcripts. The TCR CDR3 was subjected to a first round of RT-PCR using the HTBI primer set and the Qiagen OneStep RT-PCR kit. Libraries were constructed in a second round of multiplex PCR, after which size selection and purification were performed. Sequencing of the libraries was done on an Illumina HiSeq2000 using paired-end 100 bp reads. As for the authors' bioinformatics: Raw data were processed with SOAPnuke, discarding reads with adapters, uncalled bases, mean Phred below 15, or no exact constant-primer or identifier match. COPE v1.2.5 was used to merge the high-quality paired reads, and each unique nucleotide sequence was defined as a clonotype. MiTCR v1.1 was used to align the clonotypes against IMGT TRBV, TRBD and TRBJ reference segments. Only V-J combinations with frequency above 0.0001, covering 99% to 99.2% of repertoires, were analysed. The TCS score was defined as the ratio of F50 (clonal expansion) to E x V (chaos), calculated using BLOSUM62-based TCRdist between CDR3 peptides within each V-J. Welch's t-statistics and random forest reduced roughly 500 V-J features to some 14, which were used in a naive Bayes classifier (R e1071). TCRdb passed the public sequencing reads through fastp at Q25 and MiXCR, retaining productive beta sequences. Rows are combined by CDR3 protein, so each entry shows the most common genes and DNA. TCRdb's processing, not the authors', yielded these V and J calls. Recorded for this sample are about 290,000 distinct CDR3 sequences; roughly 15% of them occurred a single time. Clones ranked in the top ten supply around 34% of the sample.

Stable Graves' hyperthyroidism was defined as no progression to ophthalmopathy during 18 months of follow-up. Hyperthyroidism patients were aged 18 to 65 years and newly diagnosed, with disease duration of less than 2 months. Any patient with an uncontrolled infection, another autoimmune disease, pregnancy or lactation was excluded. Diagnoses were based on clinical symptoms, serum thyroxine and TRAb, thyroid ultrasound and orbital computed tomography. PBMCs were separated from over 9 ml of fresh peripheral blood using Ficoll-Paque density gradient centrifugation. Trizol reagent was used to extract total RNA, and RNA quality was then checked on an Agilent 2100 Bioanalyzer. Study-wide conclusions, independent of this receptor: Most expanded thyroid clonotypes (frequency above 0.001) were also detected in blood, suggesting blood repertoires may reflect thyroid immune responses. Ophthalmopathy was separated from stable hyperthyroidism by a 13 V-J signature model, with around 88% sensitivity and 81% to 82% specificity obtained in cross-validation and 80%/75% obtained in testing. No statistical method was used to set the sample size in advance, and investigators knew the group allocation. During validation, the model predicted progression to ophthalmopathy a median of around 6 months ahead of onset, with around 71% sensitivity and about 72% specificity.

Recombination linked TRBV3-1 to TRBJ2-4, with TRBD2 identical over 14 junction bases. The sequencing input was blood. This clonotype was obtained from a man under 40 with Graves' hyperthyroidism. The CDR3 has the sequence CASSQGGTSGSVAKNIQYF. The nucleotides are TGTGCCAGCAGCCAAGGTGGGACTAGCGGGAGTGTAGCCAAAAACATTCAGTACTTC.